These 25 T cell receptor beta chains originate from one sample sequenced in a study of cytomegalovirus exposure and HLA in healthy donors. The PCR was carried out with 60 Vbeta primers and 13 Jbeta primers. Generated by immunoSEQ multiplex PCR, the TCRdb table keeps only in-frame clones and is missing some. The data show 50,000 to 60,000 clones, about three quarters seen once. The sequencing input was PBMCs. The receptors were gathered from a woman aged 35 to 49 in good health and CMV-seropositive.

This clone appeared a few times. V gene TRBV12-5 combines with J gene TRBJ2-7; D perhaps matches TRBD1 (5 bases). This CDR3 spans 14 amino acids. Germline V gene sequence: CDR1 LGHNT, CDR2 FRNRAP. Trimming took 3 bases from V and 0 from J, leaving 9 bases between them. The CDR3 protein is CASGLGQGSYEQYF. CDR3 DNA sequence: TGTGCTAGTGGTTTAGGTCAGGGCTCCTACGAGCAGTACTTC.

The V gene is TRBV10-3, the J gene TRBJ1-2, with D tentatively TRBD1 (5 bases). The length of the CDR3 is 13 residues. Per germline, CDR1 ENHRY and CDR2 SYGVKD. V was trimmed by 2 bases and J by 4 bases, leaving 8 bases between them. The CDR3 DNA reads as TGTGCCATCAGTGAGAGGCAGGGCTATGGCTACACCTTC. Amino acids: CAISERQGYGYTF.

This sequence joins TRBV30 and TRBJ1-6; D may be TRBD1 (5 bases). The CDR3 is made up of 18 amino acids. Germline V gene sequence: CDR1 GTSNPN, CDR2 SVGIG (reference sequence). The V gene lost 2 bases and the J gene lost 0 bases, with 17 bases spanning the gap. The CDR3: CAWSPRGGRSSYNSPLHF. In DNA, the CDR3 is TGTGCCTGGAGTCCAAGGGGTGGCAGGAGCTCCTATAATTCACCCCTCCACTTT.

The chain links TRBV5-4 to TRBJ1-6, with a weak D call TRBD1 (6 bases). V lost 4 bases and J 10 bases, leaving 18 bases between the germline ends. The germline gives CDR1 SGHNT, CDR2 YYREEE (reference sequence). This CDR3 is 15 amino acids long. The CDR3, as DNA: TGTGCCAGCAGCCTGACCCCAGGGGTAGGCTCACCCCTCCACTTT. Protein: CASSLTPGVGSPLHF.

The rearrangement joins TRBV25-1 to TRBJ1-1; a possible D gene is TRBD1 (5 bases). The V gene's germline CDR1 is MGHDK and CDR2 SYGVNS. The CDR3 runs to 15 residues. The V end was cut by 2 bases, the J end by 6 bases, with 16 bases between. CDR3 loop: CASSELDRPYAEAFF. The CDR3 DNA is TGTGCCAGCAGTGAACTCGACAGACCCTACGCTGAAGCTTTCTTT.

The gene calls are TRBV6-6 and TRBJ1-5; a possible D gene is TRBD1 (5 bases). The ends were cut back, 5 bases at V and 5 bases at J, with 13 bases in the middle. Per the germline V gene, CDR1 is MNHNY and CDR2 is SVGAGI (reference sequence). The CDR3 is made up of 14 amino acids. The DNA of the CDR3 is TGTGCCAGCAGTCGCGGGACGGGGGATCAGCCCCAGCATTTT. Translated: CASSRGTGDQPQHF.

The table lists this clone with a few counts. This chain uses TRBV11-3 with TRBJ2-1, with 9 nucleotides matching TRBD1. Germline V gives CDR1 SGHNT, CDR2 YENEEA. The V segment lost 6 bases and the J segment 6 bases; nucleotides outside the gene matches: 3. The CDR3 extends over 13 amino acids. The CDR3 DNA sequence: TGTGCCAGCAGTAGACAGGGGGGCAATGAGCAGTTCTTC. Translation gives CASSRQGGNEQFF. The variable domain in full, with the rest retrieved from reference TRBV11-3 and TRBJ2-1, is EAGVVQSPRYKIIEKKQPVAFWCNPISGHNTLYWYLQNLGQGPELLIRYENEEAVDDSQLPKDRFSAERLKGVDSTLKIQPAELGDSAVYLCASSRQGGNEQFFGPGTRLTVL.

Only a few counts were recorded for this clone. This chain uses TRBV2 with TRBJ2-3; TRBD2 matches at 9 bases. Trimming removed 7 bases from V and 2 bases from J; junction bases left unmatched: 4. Germline V CDR1 and CDR2: SNHLY, FYNNEI. This CDR3 comprises 14 residues. CDR3: CASKLAGYTDTQYF. CDR3 bases: TGTGCCAGCAAGCTAGCGGGGTACACAGATACGCAGTATTTT.

This chain joins TRBV27 and TRBJ1-5; a possible D gene is TRBD1 (6 bases). This CDR3 is built from 14 residues. The V and J ends lost 3 bases and 7 bases respectively, with 13 bases between them. Germline CDR1 MNHEY, CDR2 SMNVEV (reference sequence). CDR3 loop: CASSFIGGRQPQHF. CDR3 nucleotide sequence: TGTGCCAGCAGTTTCATTGGGGGCAGGCAGCCCCAGCATTTT.

The chain joins TRBV6-5 to TRBJ1-6; 7 nucleotides line up with TRBD1. The CDR3 length is 15 residues. Germline trimming cut 7 bases from V and 8 bases from J; bases unmatched to any gene: 11. Germline lookup yields CDR1 MNHEY and CDR2 SVGAGI. CDR3 region: CASKGTGANYSPLHF. CDR3 DNA sequence: TGTGCCAGCAAGGGAACAGGGGCCAATTATTCACCCCTCCACTTT.

The chain combines TRBV25-1 with TRBJ1-5; D might be TRBD1 (5 bases). Trimming left V 4 bases short and J 7 bases short, with 20 bases between. This CDR3 spans 16 amino acids. CDR1 and CDR2 from the germline V gene are MGHDK and SYGVNS. The CDR3 here is CASSGDSGGSGQPQHF. The DNA of the CDR3 is TGTGCCAGCAGTGGGGACTCCGGAGGGTCCGGGCAGCCCCAGCATTTT.

In this sample, this clone turned up a few times. The junction departs from germline at one end; a sequencing error may be responsible. The chain has TRBV7-9 and TRBJ1-6, with 9 bases fitting TRBD1. The CDR3 covers 14 residues. From germline, CDR1 is SEHNR and CDR2 FQNEAQ (reference sequence). This chain's CDR3 is CSSRLDRGDSPLHF. The CDR3 nucleotides read TGTTCCAGCAGATTGGACAGGGGAGATTCACCCCTCCACTTT. Drawing the rest from reference TRBV7-9 and TRBJ1-6, the complete variable domain is DTGVSQNPRHKITKRGQNVTFRCDPISEHNRLYWYRQTLGQGPEFLTYFQNEAQLEKSRLLSDRFSAERPKGSFSTLEIQRTEQGDSAMYLCSSRLDRGDSPLHFGNGTRLTVT.

This clone is a singleton in its sample. The rearrangement joins TRBV12-5 to TRBJ2-5, with 9 bases matching TRBD1. Germline CDR1 reads LGHNT; CDR2 reads FRNRAP. The junction had 16 bases not matched to a gene; V was cut back by 6 bases and J by 5 bases. This CDR3 has 17 residues. The CDR3 DNA is TGTGCTAGTGGAGGCAAAACACCGGGACAGGGAACGGAGACCCAGTACTTC. It translates to CASGGKTPGQGTETQYF.

The chain joins TRBV29-1 to TRBJ2-2, with D possibly being TRBD2 (6 bases). V was shortened by 4 bases and J by 6 bases, with 15 bases between the two germline ends. Germline assignment: CDR1 SQVTM and CDR2 ANQGSEA. CDR3 length: 14 amino acids. CDR3 nucleotides: TGCAGCGTTGCCCCCTCTTGGGGGGCCGGGGAGCTGTTTTTT. This codes for CSVAPSWGAGELFF.

This chain uses TRBV20-1 with TRBJ1-2; D is unresolved. Trimming removed 3 bases from V and 8 bases from J, with 10 bases in between. Germline CDR1 is DFQATT and CDR2 is SNEGSKA (reference sequence). This CDR3 spans 11 amino acids. The DNA for the CDR3 is TGCAGTGCTAGCTTCTTAAAAGGCTACACCTTC. Translated: CSASFLKGYTF.

This clone showed up just once. The CDR3 loop reads CASSGGQGRSPLHF. The CDR3 DNA sequence: TGTGCCAGTAGCGGTGGGCAGGGTCGATCACCCCTCCACTTT. The genes are TRBV19 and TRBJ1-6; D is perhaps TRBD1 (5 bases). V was clipped by 6 bases and J by 10 bases, with 16 bases between them. The CDR3 runs 14 residues. The germline V gene encodes CDR1 LNHDA and CDR2 SQIVND (reference sequence).

The chain has TRBV15 and TRBJ1-5, with D possibly being TRBD1 (5 bases). This CDR3 is built from 12 residues. V was cut by 4 bases and J by 11 bases, with 12 bases left in between. Per germline, CDR1 LNHNV and CDR2 YYDKDF (reference sequence). The CDR3 reads CATSTNQGAQHF. CDR3 DNA: TGTGCCACCAGCACCAACCAAGGGGCCCAGCATTTT.

The V and J genes are TRBV9 and TRBJ1-6; D is perhaps TRBD1 (6 bases). This CDR3 has 19 residues. Per germline, CDR1 SGDLS and CDR2 YYNGEE. V dropped 0 bases and J dropped 0 bases, with 16 bases sitting between them. CDR3: CASSVGDGQGSSYNSPLHF. DNA for the CDR3: TGTGCCAGCAGCGTAGGCGATGGGCAGGGGAGCTCCTATAATTCACCCCTCCACTTT.

The rearrangement uses TRBV5-8 and TRBJ1-5; 7 bases are a match to TRBD1. The CDR3 contains 14 residues. V was clipped by 4 bases and J by 4 bases; unmatched bases: 5. Germline assignment: CDR1 SGHTS and CDR2 YDEGEE. The DNA for the CDR3 is TGTGCCAGCAGCCCGTACAGGGGAAATCAGCCCCAGCATTTT. This codes for CASSPYRGNQPQHF.

A single count supports this clone. The genes are TRBV9 and TRBJ2-5, with D perhaps matching TRBD1 (5 bases). Germline V lookup: CDR1 SGDLS, CDR2 YYNGEE. V lost 1 base and J lost 2, with 9 bases in between. The CDR3 is made up of 14 amino acids. The CDR3 loop is CASSVRGYQETQYF. The CDR3 DNA follows: TGTGCCAGCAGCGTAAGGGGCTATCAAGAGACCCAGTACTTC.

V gene TRBV7-9 combines with J gene TRBJ1-2; a possible D gene is TRBD1 (6 bases). Trimming stripped 7 bases from V and 2 bases from J, with 11 bases between. The CDR3 length is 13 residues. Looked up from germline, CDR1 is SEHNR and CDR2 is FQNEAQ (reference sequence). The CDR3: CASIPDSNYGYTF. The CDR3 DNA reads TGTGCCAGCATCCCGGACAGCAACTATGGCTACACCTTC.

The chain has TRBV5-1 and TRBJ1-1; no firm D call. This CDR3 is built from 14 residues. Per the germline V gene, CDR1 is SGHRS and CDR2 is YFSETQ. V was trimmed by 0 bases and J by 1 base, leaving 7 bases between them. In nucleotides, the CDR3 is TGCGCCAGCAGCTTGGACTCTAGGAACACTGAAGCTTTCTTT. This translates into CASSLDSRNTEAFF.

The rearrangement joins TRBV6-5 to TRBJ1-5; D gene ambiguous. Germline V gene lookup returns CDR1 MNHEY and CDR2 SVGAGI. V dropped 6 bases and J dropped 2 bases, with 14 bases sitting between them. CDR3 length equals 15 residues. This CDR3 reads CASSKAPGGNQPQHF. The DNA for the CDR3 is TGTGCCAGCAGCAAGGCCCCCGGGGGCAATCAGCCCCAGCATTTT.

The CDR3, as DNA: TGTGCCAGCAGCCGAAACTGGGGGGGCTCCTACGAGCAGTACTTC. Protein sequence: CASSRNWGGSYEQYF. The J gene is TRBJ2-7, the V gene TRBV6-5; 7 nucleotides agree with TRBD2. Losses at the gene ends were 6 bases for V and 0 bases for J; bases not matched to a gene: 8. Germline CDR1 and CDR2: MNHEY and SVGAGI. The CDR3 has 15 amino acids.

The genes are TRBV28 and TRBJ2-3; unclear D gene. This CDR3 region has 13 residues. CDR1 and CDR2 from the germline V gene are MDHEN and SYDVKM. The V end was cut by 7 bases, the J end by 0 bases, with 8 bases between. The CDR3 loop is CASTLASTDTQYF. DNA of the CDR3: TGTGCCAGCACCCTGGCTAGCACAGATACGCAGTATTTT. Based on the CDR3 plus reference TRBV28 and TRBJ2-3, the full variable domain is DVKVTQSSRYLVKRTGEKVFLECVQDMDHENMFWYRQDPGLGLRLIYFSYDVKMKEKGDIPEGYSVSREKKERFSLILESASTNQTSMYLCASTLASTDTQYFGPGTRLTVL.